Presented here are 30 T cell receptor beta chains from one specimen sequenced in a study of blood T cell repertoires in COVID-19. Sequenced by immunoSEQ multiplex PCR; TCRdb stores in-frame clones only, minus some. The sample yields 30,000 to 50,000 clones, just under 95% seen once. Sequencing was carried out using peripheral blood. These receptor sequences come from a human donor with active COVID-19. The donor label of this sample is uncertain.

The rearrangement links TRBV6-5 to TRBJ1-2; D is perhaps TRBD1 (6 bases). The CDR3 is 12 amino acids. Looked up from germline, CDR1 is MNHEY and CDR2 is SVGAGI. V was trimmed by 9 bases and J by 4 bases, leaving 12 bases between them. The chain's CDR3 is CASSDRLYGYTF. CDR3 bases: TGTGCCAGTTCGGACAGACTCTATGGCTACACCTTC.

The DNA of the CDR3 is TGCGCCAGCAGCTTGGAAGGTAGCGGGAGAAGGAATGAGCAGTTCTTC. Protein: CASSLEGSGRRNEQFF. V gene TRBV5-1 combines with J gene TRBJ2-1; 9 bases map to TRBD2. V trimming: 0 bases; J trimming: 7 bases; junction bases outside the gene matches: 8. Germline V gives CDR1 SGHRS, CDR2 YFSETQ. The CDR3 is made up of 16 amino acids.

The gene calls are TRBV5-6 and TRBJ2-5; 9 bases are shared with TRBD2. The CDR3 is 13 residues long. V lost 4 bases, J lost 5 bases, and 3 bases stayed unmatched. Germline V gene data show CDR1 as SGHDT and CDR2 as YYEEEE. The CDR3 loop is CASSPGLAETQYF. In nucleotides, the CDR3 is TGTGCCAGCAGCCCTGGACTAGCGGAGACCCAGTACTTC.

The gene calls are TRBV3-1 (or the pseudogene TRBV3-2) and TRBJ2-5; 13 bases fit TRBD2. CDR3 length: 16 residues. The V and J ends lost 1 base and 1 base, in that order; junction bases with no gene match: 0. Germline loops: CDR1 LGHDT, CDR2 YNNKEL (reference sequence). The CDR3 loop reads CASSQGLAGGQETQYF. CDR3 sequence (DNA): TGTGCCAGCAGCCAAGGACTAGCGGGGGGCCAAGAGACCCAGTACTTC.

V is TRBV11-3 and J is TRBJ2-7; unclear D gene. V lost 5 bases, J lost 4 bases, and 9 bases lay in between. This CDR3 is built from 12 residues. Looked up from germline, CDR1 is SGHNT and CDR2 is YENEEA. CDR3 bases: TGTGCCAGCAGCCCCCGCGGTTACGAGCAGTACTTC. Translating it yields CASSPRGYEQYF.

The chain couples TRBV28 to TRBJ1-6, with 7 bases that match TRBD1. V trimming: 7 bases; J trimming: 6 bases; junction bases outside the gene matches: 9. Germline V lookup: CDR1 MDHEN, CDR2 SYDVKM. The CDR3 length is 15 residues. CDR3 nucleotide sequence: TGTGCCAGCACCCCCCGACAGGGAACTAATTCACCCCTCCACTTT. Translated: CASTPRQGTNSPLHF.

CDR3 amino acids: CATSDSLRGNTGELFF. The CDR3 DNA follows: TGTGCCACCAGTGATTCTTTGCGAGGGAACACCGGGGAGCTGTTTTTT. The gene calls are TRBV24-1 and TRBJ2-2, with D unresolved. Germline loops: CDR1 KGHDR, CDR2 SFDVKD. CDR3 size: 16 residues. V was cut by 2 bases and J by 1 base, with 10 bases left in between.

The genes are TRBV6-5 and TRBJ2-7, with D possibly TRBD1 on 7 matching bases. The CDR3 contains 13 residues. In germline, CDR1 is MNHEY, CDR2 SVGAGI. V was clipped by 6 bases and J by 5 bases, with 14 bases between them. The CDR3 reads CASSLPGGHEQYF. The CDR3 DNA follows: TGTGCCAGCAGCCTACCAGGGGGGCACGAGCAGTACTTC.

The chain has TRBV4-1 and TRBJ2-2, with D perhaps TRBD2 (7 bases). This CDR3 contains 18 residues. Germline V gene sequence: CDR1 MGHRA, CDR2 YSYEKL. Between the trimmed V and J ends, which lost 0 bases and 0 bases, there was a span of 14 bases. The CDR3 sequence: CASSQEEWEGANTGELFF. The CDR3, as DNA: TGCGCCAGCAGCCAAGAAGAATGGGAGGGGGCGAACACCGGGGAGCTGTTTTTT.

The V gene is TRBV6-1, the J gene TRBJ1-5, with D uncertain. CDR3 length equals 18 residues. The V and J ends lost 1 base and 0 bases respectively, with 16 bases between them. Germline V lookup: CDR1 MNHNS, CDR2 SASEGT. CDR3 bases: TGTGCCAGCAGTGAAGGGCAAAATCCTTTTTATAGCAATCAGCCCCAGCATTTT. This gives the protein CASSEGQNPFYSNQPQHF.

The rearrangement links TRBV11-3 to TRBJ2-7; tentatively, D is TRBD1 (6 bases). The CDR3 consists of 15 residues. V was trimmed by 1 base and J by 4 bases, leaving 14 bases between them. Looked up from germline, CDR1 is SGHNT and CDR2 is YENEEA. The CDR3 sequence is CASSLGVQGKYEQYF. The DNA for the CDR3 is TGTGCCAGCAGCTTAGGGGTTCAGGGGAAGTACGAGCAGTACTTC.

The V and J genes are TRBV6-1 and TRBJ1-1; tentative D call: TRBD1 (5 bases). Germline CDR1 is MNHNS and CDR2 is SASEGT. The V and J ends lost 0 bases and 5 bases respectively, with 10 bases between them. This CDR3 has 14 residues. The CDR3 protein is CASSEATGGTEAFF. CDR3 nucleotides: TGTGCCAGCAGTGAAGCTACGGGGGGGACTGAAGCTTTCTTT.

The V gene is TRBV6-5, the J gene TRBJ2-3; a possible D gene is TRBD1 (6 bases). V was shortened by 8 bases and J by 2 bases, with 8 bases between the two germline ends. The germline gives CDR1 MNHEY, CDR2 SVGAGI. This CDR3 contains 12 residues. The chain's CDR3 is CASGDNTDTQYF. CDR3 nucleotides: TGTGCCAGCGGGGACAACACAGATACGCAGTATTTT.

J is TRBJ2-2 and V is TRBV6-2 or TRBV6-3; D unresolved. The CDR3 loop spans 12 amino acids. V was shortened by 6 bases and J by 5 bases, with 7 bases between the two germline ends. Germline assignment: CDR1 MNHEY and CDR2 SVGEGT. The CDR3 protein is CASSRRTGELFF. The CDR3 coding sequence is TGTGCCAGCAGCCGTCGTACCGGGGAGCTGTTTTTT.

This chain joins TRBV11-3 and TRBJ2-3, with 9 bases that match TRBD2. This CDR3 has 14 amino acids. J was trimmed by 4 bases and V by 5 bases; bases with no gene match: 4. Germline values: CDR1 SGHNT, CDR2 YENEEA. The CDR3 coding sequence is TGTGCCAGCAGCCGTAGCGGGAGACCAGATACGCAGTATTTT. Translated, it gives CASSRSGRPDTQYF.

The J gene is TRBJ2-3, the V gene TRBV19; the match to TRBD1 covers 8 bases. This CDR3 has 13 amino acids. Germline V gene sequence: CDR1 LNHDA, CDR2 SQIVND (reference sequence). The junction had 7 bases not matched to a gene; V was cut back by 8 bases and J by 6 bases. The CDR3 region is CASPQGATDTQYF. Written as DNA, the CDR3 is TGTGCCAGTCCCCAGGGGGCAACCGATACGCAGTATTTT.

The chain joins TRBV28 to TRBJ2-1; TRBD2 agrees at 14 bases. This CDR3 spans 17 amino acids. Germline V CDR1 and CDR2: MDHEN, SYDVKM. J lost 7 bases, V lost 2 bases, and 7 bases had no gene match. The CDR3 protein is CASSLGTGTSGRNEQFF. The CDR3 DNA reads TGTGCCAGCAGTTTAGGCACGGGGACTAGCGGGAGAAATGAGCAGTTCTTC. Complete variable domain (other parts from reference TRBV28 and TRBJ2-1): DVKVTQSSRYLVKRTGEKVFLECVQDMDHENMFWYRQDPGLGLRLIYFSYDVKMKEKGDIPEGYSVSREKKERFSLILESASTNQTSMYLCASSLGTGTSGRNEQFFGPGTRLTVL.

The chain combines TRBV11-3 with TRBJ2-5, with 7 positions matching TRBD1. Germline V gene sequence: CDR1 SGHNT, CDR2 YENEEA. The CDR3 covers 14 residues. J gave up 1 base and V 3 bases, and 2 bases lay outside the gene matches. The CDR3 reads CASSLTGIQETQYF. The CDR3 DNA reads TGTGCCAGCAGCTTGACAGGGATCCAAGAGACCCAGTACTTC.

The J gene is TRBJ2-1, the V gene TRBV28, with TRBD1 matching over 7 bases. The V gene end was trimmed by 7 bases and the J gene end by 3 bases; junction bases not matched to a gene: 9. From germline, CDR1 is MDHEN and CDR2 SYDVKM. CDR3 size: 15 residues. The CDR3: CASIPGQNLYNEQFF. The CDR3 DNA reads as TGTGCCAGCATTCCGGGACAGAACCTCTACAATGAGCAGTTCTTC. The full variable domain, in which reference TRBV28 and TRBJ2-1 provide the parts outside the CDR3, is DVKVTQSSRYLVKRTGEKVFLECVQDMDHENMFWYRQDPGLGLRLIYFSYDVKMKEKGDIPEGYSVSREKKERFSLILESASTNQTSMYLCASIPGQNLYNEQFFGPGTRLTVL.

The chain has TRBV5-5 and TRBJ2-2, with D unclear. The CDR3 contains 16 residues. Between the trimmed V and J ends, which lost 4 bases and 4 bases, there was a span of 17 bases. Germline-derived CDR1 and CDR2 are SGHKS and YYEKEE (reference sequence). This CDR3 is CASSKENLYTTGELFF. The CDR3 bases are TGTGCCAGCAGCAAGGAGAATCTCTACACCACCGGGGAGCTGTTTTTT.

CDR3 sequence reads: CASSLTSGSNEQYF. CDR3 bases: TGTGCCAGCAGCTTGACTAGCGGGAGCAACGAGCAGTACTTC. The V gene is TRBV5-4, the J gene TRBJ2-7; 11 bases align to TRBD2. V was pared by 1 base and J by 5 bases, with 2 bases of the junction left unmatched. Germline lookup yields CDR1 SGHNT and CDR2 YYREEE (reference sequence). The CDR3 covers 14 residues.

The V and J genes are TRBV6-4 and TRBJ2-2; 10 bases are a match to TRBD2. Looked up from germline, CDR1 is MRHNA and CDR2 is SNTAGT. The CDR3 has 14 residues. Germline trimming cut 6 bases from V and 5 bases from J; bases unmatched to any gene: 3. CDR3 DNA: TGTGCCAGCAGCTGGACTAGCGGAACCGGGGAGCTGTTTTTT. It codes for CASSWTSGTGELFF.

The chain carries TRBV3-1 (or the pseudogene TRBV3-2) and TRBJ2-2, with TRBD2 matching over 8 bases. The CDR3 runs 14 residues. Losses at the gene ends were 8 bases for V and 7 bases for J; bases not matched to a gene: 9. Germline V gives CDR1 LGHDT, CDR2 YNNKEL (reference sequence). The CDR3 sequence: CASQNGGAVGELFF. CDR3 coding DNA: TGTGCCAGCCAAAACGGGGGGGCCGTCGGGGAGCTGTTTTTT.

This chain connects TRBV5-1 to TRBJ2-5, with 7 bases fitting TRBD2. CDR1 SGHRS and CDR2 YFSETQ come from the germline V gene. The CDR3 runs 15 residues. Losses at the gene ends were 4 bases for V and 3 bases for J; bases not matched to a gene: 9. CDR3 bases: TGCGCCAGCAGCCTGCGGGGGACCGGGGAAGAGACCCAGTACTTC. Translating it yields CASSLRGTGEETQYF.

V usage is TRBV11-3 and J usage is TRBJ2-3; D remains ambiguous. There are 14 residues in the CDR3. V lost 1 base, J lost 1 base, and 6 bases lay in between. Looked up from germline, CDR1 is SGHNT and CDR2 is YENEEA. CDR3 residues: CASSLGARTDTQYF. DNA of the CDR3: TGTGCCAGCAGCTTAGGGGCACGCACAGATACGCAGTATTTT.

This chain joins TRBV6-6 and TRBJ1-1; TRBD1 matches 8 bases. The CDR3 has 14 amino acids. V was pared by 5 bases and J by 5 bases, with 7 bases of the junction left unmatched. Germline CDR1 and CDR2: MNHNY and SVGAGI (reference sequence). Written as DNA, the CDR3 is TGTGCCAGCAGTCGGGACAGGCGGGCGACTGAAGCTTTCTTT. It encodes CASSRDRRATEAFF.

In this sample, this clone turned up once. The chain combines TRBV2 with TRBJ2-5; 7 bases map to TRBD2. Germline CDR1 SNHLY, CDR2 FYNNEI. The length of the CDR3 is 14 residues. Losses at the gene ends were 8 bases for V and 5 bases for J; bases not matched to a gene: 11. The DNA of the CDR3 is TGTGCCAGCGCGGGAGTATCGTTTTTGGAGACCCAGTACTTC. Translating gives CASAGVSFLETQYF.

This chain links TRBV6-6 with TRBJ1-1; 8 nucleotides match TRBD1. Unmatched junction bases numbered 4, after V lost 2 bases and J lost 8 bases. Germline V gives CDR1 MNHNY, CDR2 SVGAGI (reference sequence). This CDR3 has 13 residues. The CDR3 region has the DNA TGTGCCAGCAGTTACGGACAGGGCCAGGAAGCTTTCTTT. This sequence encodes CASSYGQGQEAFF.

The gene calls are TRBV10-3 and TRBJ1-1; no firm D call. The germline CDR1 and CDR2 sequences are ENHRY and SYGVKD. The CDR3 extends over 13 amino acids. The ends were cut back, 10 bases at V and 2 bases at J, with 14 bases in the middle. The CDR3 here is CASRSHLNTEAFF. For the CDR3, the DNA is TGTGCCAGCAGATCTCATCTAAACACTGAAGCTTTCTTT.

The V gene is TRBV11-3, the J gene TRBJ2-1, with D possibly TRBD2 on 6 matching bases. The V end was cut by 1 base, the J end by 2 bases, with 9 bases between. From germline, CDR1 is SGHNT and CDR2 YENEEA. This CDR3 has 15 amino acids. This CDR3 is CASSLGLAPYNEQFF. Here the CDR3 DNA reads TGTGCCAGCAGCTTAGGGCTAGCGCCCTACAATGAGCAGTTCTTC. Together with reference TRBV11-3 and TRBJ2-1, the CDR3 gives the full variable domain: EAGVVQSPRYKIIEKKQPVAFWCNPISGHNTLYWYLQNLGQGPELLIRYENEEAVDDSQLPKDRFSAERLKGVDSTLKIQPAELGDSAVYLCASSLGLAPYNEQFFGPGTRLTVL.